This T cell receptor beta chain is from a study of Ad26.COV2.S vaccination and SARS-CoV-2 variants. Study as a whole: By the intramuscular route, Ad26.COV2.S was given once, or twice 56 days apart. Study-level findings and limits: Measurement of non-spike TCR breadth gave similar results in vaccine and placebo recipients.

The CDR3 consists of 14 residues. The ends lost 2 bases at V and 8 bases at J; junction bases unmatched: 3. The V gene's germline CDR1 is SGHDT and CDR2 YYEEEE. Sequencing was performed with immunoSEQ multiplex PCR; in TCRdb, only in-frame clones are kept and a portion is missing. The top ten hold 3.4% of the sample, which has a few hundred thousand clones, roughly 87% seen once. Comments on this clone: The target antigen is unknown.

Noted treatment: some 20 received Ad26.COV2.S at low or high dose, single or two shots; about five received placebo; per-sample allocation not given. Day 63 after the first vaccine or placebo injection was the time point for sampling. The sample came from a Boston adult aged 18-55 years. Immunization relied on an Ad26 vector, which expressed Wuhan-strain SARS-CoV-2 spike. The chain recombines TRBV5-6 with TRBJ2-1; 11 bases are shared with TRBD2. The input for sequencing was peripheral blood, taken in a trial of Ad26.COV2.S vaccine versus placebo. The receptor's source is a person aged 18 to 59 who received the Ad26.COV2.S COVID-19 vaccine or a placebo. In DNA, the CDR3 is TGTGCCAGCAGCTTCGGGACTAGCGGCGATGAGCAGTTCTTC. Protein: CASSFGTSGDEQFF.